This is a list of T cell receptor beta chains from one sample in a study of beta chain features in type 1 diabetes. The data were produced by immunoSEQ multiplex PCR, yet TCRdb's version contains in-frame clones alone and is incomplete. The sample shows around 500,000 clones, 9.5% to 12% of them seen only once. Sequenced: naive CD4+ T cells from blood. The receptors come from a woman between 18 and 29 years old in good health. CDR3s include the opening cysteine and the closing phenylalanine or tryptophan. Fields, in order: D gene, clone size, J gene, V gene, CDR3 DNA, CDR3 protein. D genes are given only for firm matches. A row's size may be missing; if present it is once, few, many or a size class.

NA	NA	TRBJ2-5	TRBV18	TGTGCCAGCTCCCCCGCGTCGGAGACCCAGTACTTC	CASSPASETQYF
NA	NA	TRBJ2-3	TRBV9	TGTGCCAGCAGCGCCCTCCAGCTTACAGATACGCAGTATTTT	CASSALQLTDTQYF
TRBD1	NA	TRBJ1-2	TRBV4-1	TGCGCCAGCAGCCGGCGAGGGACAGATCATGGCTACACCTTC	CASSRRGTDHGYTF
NA	NA	TRBJ2-3	TRBV6-1	TGTGCCAGCATTTACAGCCTGAGCACAGATACGCAGTATTTT	CASIYSLSTDTQYF
NA	NA	TRBJ2-5	TRBV4-1	TGCGCCAGCAGCCAAACAGAGGGACTCGAGACCCAGTACTTC	CASSQTEGLETQYF
NA	NA	TRBJ1-5	TRBV5-1	TGCGCCAGCAGCCCACAGGGCGCGGGGGAGCCCCAGCATTTT	CASSPQGAGEPQHF
TRBD1	few	TRBJ2-1	TRBV29-1	TGCAGCGTTGATGTTGGGACAGGGACCTACAATGAGCAGTTCTTC	CSVDVGTGTYNEQFF
TRBD1	few	TRBJ1-2	TRBV29-1	TGCAGCGTTGGAGGTGGACAGGGGCATCGCTACACCTTC	CSVGGGQGHRYTF
NA	NA	TRBJ1-1	TRBV11-3	TGTGCCAGCAGCTTAGCAGGGATCGGTGAAGCTTTCTTT	CASSLAGIGEAFF
NA	NA	TRBJ2-1	TRBV29-1	TGCAGCGTTGCGTGGGCCGGGGGTGGTGAGCAGTTCTTC	CSVAWAGGGEQFF
NA	NA	TRBJ1-1	TRBV20-1	TGCAGTGCTAGGGGGTTGTCTGAAGCTTTCTTT	CSARGLSEAFF
NA	few	TRBJ2-5	TRBV4-2	TGTGCCAGCAGCCAACGGGTAGTCCAAGAGACCCAGTACTTC	CASSQRVVQETQYF
NA	NA	TRBJ1-2	TRBV4-1	TGCGCCAGCAGCCAACCCGGGACGGAAAACTATGGCTACACCTTC	CASSQPGTENYGYTF
TRBD1	few	TRBJ2-1	TRBV28	TGTGCCAGCAGCCGAGACAGGGGGCAGTTCTTC	CASSRDRGQFF
TRBD2	few	TRBJ2-2	TRBV7-9	TGTGCCAGCAGCTTTGCGGGAGTTGGCACCGGGGAGCTGTTTTTT	CASSFAGVGTGELFF
NA	few	TRBJ1-2	TRBV7-2	TGTGCCAGCAGCTTCCGACTTGGACAGTTAGCTAACTATGGCTACACCTTC	CASSFRLGQLANYGYTF
TRBD1	NA	TRBJ2-1	TRBV28	TGTGCCAGCAGTTTCCCCGGGACAGGGGGCTCCTACAATGAGCAGTTCTTC	CASSFPGTGGSYNEQFF
NA	few	TRBJ2-4	TRBV2	TGTGCCAGCAGCCCGACGGCAGGGGCCAAAAACATTCAGTACTTC	CASSPTAGAKNIQYF
NA	NA	TRBJ2-3	TRBV4-2	TGTGCCAGCAGCCAAGCCCCTCGGGCTAGCGGCACAGATACGCAGTATTTT	CASSQAPRASGTDTQYF
NA	few	TRBJ2-7	TRBV6-5	TGTGCCAGCAGTTCCCGGTCCTACGAGCAGTACTTC	CASSSRSYEQYF
NA	few	TRBJ2-2	TRBV28	TGTGCCAGCAGTTCTCCAGGGAACACCGGGGAGCTGTTTTTT	CASSSPGNTGELFF
NA	few	TRBJ2-2	TRBV30	TGTGCCTGGAATCCAGCACCGAACACCGGGGAGCTGTTTTTT	CAWNPAPNTGELFF
NA	NA	TRBJ2-5	TRBV6-5	TGTGCCAGCAGTTATGGGGGGTACCAAGAGACCCAGTACTTC	CASSYGGYQETQYF
NA	NA	TRBJ2-3	TRBV29-1	TGCAGCGTTGAGGAGGGCGGGACAGATACGCAGTATTTT	CSVEEGGTDTQYF
NA	few	TRBJ1-2	TRBV4-1	TGCGCCAGCAGCCAAGTGAGCGGAGGCTACACCTTC	CASSQVSGGYTF
NA	NA	TRBJ2-5	TRBV20-1	TGCAGTGCTAGTCGTGAGGAGACCCAGTACTTC	CSASREETQYF
NA	NA	TRBJ2-1	TRBV11-2	TGTGCCAGCAGCTTAGGCCAGGGGAGCTACAATGAGCAGTTCTTC	CASSLGQGSYNEQFF